Below, one T cell receptor (beta chain) is given with its context. The sample comes from a study of blood T cells in healthy people across ages. The authors ran a second PCR of 7 to 11 cycles using a sample-barcoded 5' primer and a J-beta primer mix. MiXCR was run by TCRdb on the 5' RACE reads, yielding one entry per CDR3 protein. The sample includes hundreds of thousands of distinct CDR3 sequences, roughly 43% seen only once; the top ten take around 23%. Trimming removed 3 bases at V and 4 bases at J, with 12 bases between. Looked up from germline, CDR1 is SEHNR and CDR2 is FQNEAQ (reference sequence). The CDR3 runs to 14 residues.

This clonotype was obtained from a man older than 75 in good health. The sequenced sample was blood. The J gene is TRBJ1-2, the V gene TRBV7-9; unclear D gene. The CDR3 reads CASSLGFTSYGYTF. CDR3 coding DNA: TGTGCCAGCAGCTTGGGATTTACTTCCTATGGCTACACCTTC.